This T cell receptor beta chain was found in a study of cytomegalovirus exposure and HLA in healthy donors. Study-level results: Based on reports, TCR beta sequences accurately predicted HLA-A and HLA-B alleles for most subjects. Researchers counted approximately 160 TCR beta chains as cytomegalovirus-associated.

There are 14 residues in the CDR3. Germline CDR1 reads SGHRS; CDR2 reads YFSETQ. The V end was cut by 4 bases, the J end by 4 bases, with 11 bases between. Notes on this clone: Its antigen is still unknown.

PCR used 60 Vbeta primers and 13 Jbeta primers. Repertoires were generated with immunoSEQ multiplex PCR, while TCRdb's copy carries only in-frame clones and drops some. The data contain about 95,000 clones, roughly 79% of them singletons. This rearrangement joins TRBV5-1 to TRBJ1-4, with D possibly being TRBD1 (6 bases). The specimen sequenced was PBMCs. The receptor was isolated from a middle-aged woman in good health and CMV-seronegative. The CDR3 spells CASSRGGDNEKLFF. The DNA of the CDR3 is TGCGCCAGCAGCAGAGGGGGGGATAATGAAAAACTGTTTTTT.